This is a list of T cell receptor beta chains from one sample in a study of OX40 agonist ivuxolimab in advanced cancers. Method: immunoSEQ multiplex PCR; TCRdb's copy keeps in-frame clones and lacks some. This table has tens of thousands of clones, around 85% appearing once. The starting material was CD4+ or CD8+ T cells sorted from blood, obtained in a trial of the OX40 agonist ivuxolimab. The origin of the receptors is an adult with an advanced solid tumor such as melanoma, head and neck, liver or kidney cancer. Both conserved end residues are part of each CDR3. The D gene is left open where the match is weak. Part of the rows lack a size; the others show once, few, many or a class for expanded clones.

CDR3 DNA,CDR3 protein,J gene,V gene,D gene,clone size
TGTGCCAGCAGACCGAGGGGGCGCGGAGATACGCAGTATTTT,CASRPRGRGDTQYF,TRBJ2-3,TRBV7-2,TRBD1,.
TGTGCCAGCAGCCCCAGGACTGACAATGAGCAGTTCTTC,CASSPRTDNEQFF,TRBJ2-1,TRBV11-3,.,.
TGTGCCCGCGAATTGAGGGAATTTACCTACAATGAGCAGTTCTTC,CARELREFTYNEQFF,TRBJ2-1,TRBV7-9,.,few
TGTGCCAGCAGCTCGGGGGACAGTCAAGAGACCCAGTACTTC,CASSSGDSQETQYF,TRBJ2-5,TRBV5-4,.,.
TGTGCCAGCAGTTTAGCTACTAGCGGGGGGGTAGGTGAGCAGTTCTTC,CASSLATSGGVGEQFF,TRBJ2-1,TRBV28,TRBD2,.
TGTGCTAGTGGTTTGATAGGGCCCGGGGAGCTGTTTTTT,CASGLIGPGELFF,TRBJ2-2,TRBV12-5,.,.
TGCGCCAGCAGTGCTGGCGGGAGGCCGCAAGAGACCCAGTACTTC,CASSAGGRPQETQYF,TRBJ2-5,TRBV10-1,TRBD2,.
TGCGCCAGCAGTGAGTCGATTGACTCGGCAGATACGCAGTATTTT,CASSESIDSADTQYF,TRBJ2-3,TRBV10-1,.,.
TGTGCCAGCAGCGGAAGCGGTGGGCTGAGGTTCAAGCAGTACTTC,CASSGSGGLRFKQYF,TRBJ2-7,TRBV7-9,.,.
TGCAGCACTAAGACCGGGACAGTGGTTTCAGATACGCAGTATTTT,CSTKTGTVVSDTQYF,TRBJ2-3,TRBV29-1,TRBD1,.
TGTGCCAGCAGCCACGGCTCCGCCGGGACAGGGGGCCCAGATACGCAGTATTTT,CASSHGSAGTGGPDTQYF,TRBJ2-3,TRBV4-2,TRBD1,.
TGTGCCTGGAGTCCCGGGACAGATACGCAGTATTTT,CAWSPGTDTQYF,TRBJ2-3,TRBV30,.,once
TGTGCCAGCAGCTTGTCCGTGAGCGGCCAAGAGACCCAGTACTTC,CASSLSVSGQETQYF,TRBJ2-5,TRBV5-4,.,few
TGCGCCAGCAGCTTGTTTATCCAGGGCTCGCGGATTGGGCAGTTCTTC,CASSLFIQGSRIGQFF,TRBJ2-1,TRBV5-1,.,few
TGTGCCAGTAGTATATGGGGGAGAAATCAGCCCCAGCATTTT,CASSIWGRNQPQHF,TRBJ1-5,TRBV19,.,.
TGTGCCAGCAGTGACAAGAATGAAAAACTGTTTTTT,CASSDKNEKLFF,TRBJ1-4,TRBV6-5,.,.
TGCGCCAGCAGCCCTCGACTAGCGGGAGACACAGATACGCAGTATTTT,CASSPRLAGDTDTQYF,TRBJ2-3,TRBV5-1,TRBD2,once
TGTGCCAGCAGCACCCGACAGGGTTCCGCTGAAGCTTTCTTT,CASSTRQGSAEAFF,TRBJ1-1,TRBV21-1,.,.
TGTGCCAGCAGAACCGGGACAGGGGGCCTCTACGAGCAGTACTTC,CASRTGTGGLYEQYF,TRBJ2-7,TRBV6-5,TRBD1,.
TGTGCCAGCAGCTCCTCCGAATTCAATGAGCAGTTCTTC,CASSSSEFNEQFF,TRBJ2-1,TRBV7-3,.,.